The T cell receptor (beta chain) described here comes from a study of shared clonotypes between healthy human individuals. Findings and caveats of the study: Large depth notwithstanding, sorted-subset sequencing proved incomplete by rarefaction.

CDR1 MGHRA and CDR2 YSYEKL come from the germline V gene. This CDR3 spans 12 amino acids. Trimming took 5 bases from V and 2 from J, leaving 4 bases between them. About this clone: The target antigen is unknown.

CD45RO-negative CD8 cells positively selected for CCR7 made up the naive population, which excluded terminally differentiated effector memory CD45RA+ cells. Here immunoSEQ multiplex PCR was the method, and the copy in TCRdb shows in-frame clones only, minus some. The table has 550,000 to 650,000 clones, 96% seen once. What was sequenced was naive CD8+ T cells sorted from blood. The source of this sequence is a woman aged 25-40 years in good health. The gene calls are TRBV4-1 and TRBJ2-1, with D uncertain. The CDR3 DNA follows: TGCGCCAGCAGCATGACCTACAATGAGCAGTTCTTC. It encodes CASSMTYNEQFF.